This T cell receptor (beta chain) was profiled in a study of blood T cells in healthy people across ages. Germline assignment: CDR1 MGHDK and CDR2 SYGVNS. The CDR3 sequence is 13 residues long. J gave up 8 bases and V 7 bases, and 6 bases lay outside the gene matches. This clonotype turned up a few times. Its antigen is not identified. Alongside a J-beta primer mix, a sample-barcoded 5' primer served in a second PCR lasting about 7 to 12 cycles. TCRdb reprocessed the 5' RACE reads with MiXCR, giving one entry per CDR3 protein. The sample lists more than 700,000 distinct CDR3 sequences, 50% to 65% occurring once. Overall study results and limits: Observed TCR beta diversity per million T cells went down as age went up. This fall followed a roughly linear course with age.

This receptor was identified in a man at least 80 years old in good health. Specimen: blood. This chain uses TRBV25-1 with TRBJ2-1; 9 bases line up with TRBD2. As DNA, the CDR3 is TGTGCCAGCACGCGGGAGGGCCGGTATGAGCAGTTCTTC. This gives the protein CASTREGRYEQFF.